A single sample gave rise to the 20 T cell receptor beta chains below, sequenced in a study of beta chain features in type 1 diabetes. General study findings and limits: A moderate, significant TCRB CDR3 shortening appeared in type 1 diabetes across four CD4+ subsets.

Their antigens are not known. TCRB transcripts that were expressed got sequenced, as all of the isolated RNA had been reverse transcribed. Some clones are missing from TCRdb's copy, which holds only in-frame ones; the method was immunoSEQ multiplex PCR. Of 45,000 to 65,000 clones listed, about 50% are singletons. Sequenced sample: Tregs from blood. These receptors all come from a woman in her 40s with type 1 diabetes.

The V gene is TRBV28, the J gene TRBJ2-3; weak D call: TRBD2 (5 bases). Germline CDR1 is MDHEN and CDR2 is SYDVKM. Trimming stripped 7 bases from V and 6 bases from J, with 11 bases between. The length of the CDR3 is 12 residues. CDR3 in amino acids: CASTRGRDTQYF. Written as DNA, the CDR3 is TGTGCCAGCACCCGGGGAAGGGATACGCAGTATTTT.

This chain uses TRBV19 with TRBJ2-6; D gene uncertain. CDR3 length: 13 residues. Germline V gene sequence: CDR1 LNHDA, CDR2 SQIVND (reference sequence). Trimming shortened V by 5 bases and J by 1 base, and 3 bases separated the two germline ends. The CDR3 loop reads CASSVSGANVLTF. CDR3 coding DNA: TGTGCCAGTAGTGTATCTGGGGCCAACGTCCTGACTTTC.

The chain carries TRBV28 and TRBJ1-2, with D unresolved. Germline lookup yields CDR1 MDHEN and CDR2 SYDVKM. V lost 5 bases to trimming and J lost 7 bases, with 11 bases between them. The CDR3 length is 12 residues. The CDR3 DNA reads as TGTGCCAGCAGTCCATGGGCTGGTGGCTACACCTTC. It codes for CASSPWAGGYTF.

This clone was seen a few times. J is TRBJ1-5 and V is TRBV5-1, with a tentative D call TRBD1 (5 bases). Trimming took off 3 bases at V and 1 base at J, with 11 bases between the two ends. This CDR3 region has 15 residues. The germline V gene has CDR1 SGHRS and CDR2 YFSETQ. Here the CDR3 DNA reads TGCGCCAGCAGCTGGCAGGGTCTGAGCAATCAGCCCCAGCATTTT. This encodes CASSWQGLSNQPQHF.

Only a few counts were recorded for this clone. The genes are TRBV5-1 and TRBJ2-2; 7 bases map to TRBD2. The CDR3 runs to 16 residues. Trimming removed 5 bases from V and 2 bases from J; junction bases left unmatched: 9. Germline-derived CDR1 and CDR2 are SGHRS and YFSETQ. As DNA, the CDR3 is TGCGCCAGCAGTCCAGCTCGAGCGGGAAACACCGGGGAGCTGTTTTTT. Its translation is CASSPARAGNTGELFF.

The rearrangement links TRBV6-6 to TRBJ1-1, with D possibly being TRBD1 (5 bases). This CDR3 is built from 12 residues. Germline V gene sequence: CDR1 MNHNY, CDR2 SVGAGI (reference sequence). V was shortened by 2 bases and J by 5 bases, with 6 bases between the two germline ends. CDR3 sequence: CASSYGGTEAFF. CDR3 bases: TGTGCCAGCAGTTACGGGGGGACTGAAGCTTTCTTT.

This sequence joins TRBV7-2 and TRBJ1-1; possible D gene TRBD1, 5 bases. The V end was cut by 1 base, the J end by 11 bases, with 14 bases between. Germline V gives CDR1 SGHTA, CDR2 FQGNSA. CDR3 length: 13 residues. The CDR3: CASSLDGRGEAFF. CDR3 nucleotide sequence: TGTGCCAGCAGCTTAGATGGCCGGGGGGAGGCTTTCTTT. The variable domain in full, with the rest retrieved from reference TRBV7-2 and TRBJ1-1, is GAGVSQSPSNKVTEKGKDVELRCDPISGHTALYWYRQSLGQGLEFLIYFQGNSAPDKSGLPSDRFSAERTGGSVSTLTIQRTQQEDSAVYLCASSLDGRGEAFFGQGTRLTVV.

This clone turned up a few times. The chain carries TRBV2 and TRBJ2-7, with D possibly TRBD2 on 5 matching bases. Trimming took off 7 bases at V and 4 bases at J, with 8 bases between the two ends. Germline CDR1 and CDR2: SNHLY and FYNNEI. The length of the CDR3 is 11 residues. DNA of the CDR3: TGTGCCAGCAAAGAGGGATACGAGCAGTACTTC. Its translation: CASKEGYEQYF.

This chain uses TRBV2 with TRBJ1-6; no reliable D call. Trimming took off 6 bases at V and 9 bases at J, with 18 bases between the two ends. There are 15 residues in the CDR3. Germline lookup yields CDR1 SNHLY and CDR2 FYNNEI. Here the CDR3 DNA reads TGTGCCAGCAGGATTGGGAGTACGGTCGGTTCACCCCTCCACTTT. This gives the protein CASRIGSTVGSPLHF.

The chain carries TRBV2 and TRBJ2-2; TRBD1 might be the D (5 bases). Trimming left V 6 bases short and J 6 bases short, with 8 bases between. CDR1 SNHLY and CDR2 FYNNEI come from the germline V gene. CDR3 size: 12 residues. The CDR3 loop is CASRQVPGELFF. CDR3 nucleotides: TGTGCCAGCAGACAGGTTCCCGGGGAGCTGTTTTTT.

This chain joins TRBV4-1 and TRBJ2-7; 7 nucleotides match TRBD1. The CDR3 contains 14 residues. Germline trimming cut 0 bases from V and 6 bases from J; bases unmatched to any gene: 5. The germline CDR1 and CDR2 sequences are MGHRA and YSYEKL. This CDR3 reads CASSQEIRGREQYF. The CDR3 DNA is TGCGCCAGCAGCCAAGAAATTAGGGGGCGCGAGCAGTACTTC.

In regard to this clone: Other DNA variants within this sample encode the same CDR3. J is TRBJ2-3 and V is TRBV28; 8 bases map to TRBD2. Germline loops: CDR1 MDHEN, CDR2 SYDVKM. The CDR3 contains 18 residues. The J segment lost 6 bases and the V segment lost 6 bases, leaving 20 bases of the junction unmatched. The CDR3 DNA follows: TGTGCCAGCAGGCCGGGGGGGTTCGCGGGAGGAATGACGGATACGCAGTATTTT. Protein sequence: CASRPGGFAGGMTDTQYF.

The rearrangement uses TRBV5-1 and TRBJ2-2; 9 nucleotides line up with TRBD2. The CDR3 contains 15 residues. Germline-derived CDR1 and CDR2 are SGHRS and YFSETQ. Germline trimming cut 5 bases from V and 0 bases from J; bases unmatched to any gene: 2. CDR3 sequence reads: CASRWTSANTGELFF. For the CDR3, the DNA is TGCGCCAGCAGGTGGACTAGCGCGAACACCGGGGAGCTGTTTTTT.

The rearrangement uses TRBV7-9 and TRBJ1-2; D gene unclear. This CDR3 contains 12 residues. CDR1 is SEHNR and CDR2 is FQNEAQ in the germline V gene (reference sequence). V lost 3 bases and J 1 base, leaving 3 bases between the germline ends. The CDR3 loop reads CASSFNNYGYTF. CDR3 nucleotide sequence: TGTGCCAGCAGCTTTAATAACTATGGCTACACCTTC.

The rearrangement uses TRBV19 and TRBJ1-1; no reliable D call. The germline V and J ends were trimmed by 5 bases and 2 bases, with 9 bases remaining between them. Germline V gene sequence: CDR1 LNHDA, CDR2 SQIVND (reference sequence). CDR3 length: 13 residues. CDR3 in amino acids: CASSGRGNTEAFF. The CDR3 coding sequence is TGTGCCAGTAGTGGGCGGGGTAACACTGAAGCTTTCTTT.

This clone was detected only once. The CDR3 spells CASSAEGSQPQHF. DNA of the CDR3: TGTGCCAGCAGTGCTGAGGGAAGTCAGCCCCAGCATTTT. V usage is TRBV2 and J usage is TRBJ1-5, with D unclear. Germline lookup yields CDR1 SNHLY and CDR2 FYNNEI. Trimming left V 4 bases short and J 6 bases short, with 10 bases between. This CDR3 contains 13 residues.

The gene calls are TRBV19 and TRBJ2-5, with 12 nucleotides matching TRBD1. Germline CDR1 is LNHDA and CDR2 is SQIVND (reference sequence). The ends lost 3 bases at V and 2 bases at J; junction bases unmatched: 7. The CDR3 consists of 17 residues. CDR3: CASSMGTGGPNQETQYF. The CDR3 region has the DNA TGTGCCAGTAGTATGGGGACAGGGGGCCCTAATCAAGAGACCCAGTACTTC.

DNA of the CDR3: TGTGCCAGCTCACCAGGGCAGGGAAACGAGCAGTACTTC. Translating it yields CASSPGQGNEQYF. The rearrangement links TRBV18 to TRBJ2-7; tentatively, D is TRBD1 (5 bases). The CDR3 extends over 13 amino acids. In germline, CDR1 is KGHSH, CDR2 LQKENI. V lost 2 bases, J lost 5 bases, and 10 bases lay in between.

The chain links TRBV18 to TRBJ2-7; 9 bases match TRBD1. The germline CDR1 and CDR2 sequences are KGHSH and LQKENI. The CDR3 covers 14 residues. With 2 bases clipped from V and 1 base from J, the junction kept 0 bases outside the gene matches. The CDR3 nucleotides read TGTGCCAGCTCACCAGGGACAGGGTCCTACGAGCAGTACTTC. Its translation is CASSPGTGSYEQYF.

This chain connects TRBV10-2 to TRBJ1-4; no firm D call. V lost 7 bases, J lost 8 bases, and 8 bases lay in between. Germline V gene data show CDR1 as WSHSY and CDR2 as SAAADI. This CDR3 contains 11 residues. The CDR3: CASTHGEKLFF. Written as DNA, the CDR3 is TGCGCCAGCACCCATGGCGAAAAACTGTTTTTT.